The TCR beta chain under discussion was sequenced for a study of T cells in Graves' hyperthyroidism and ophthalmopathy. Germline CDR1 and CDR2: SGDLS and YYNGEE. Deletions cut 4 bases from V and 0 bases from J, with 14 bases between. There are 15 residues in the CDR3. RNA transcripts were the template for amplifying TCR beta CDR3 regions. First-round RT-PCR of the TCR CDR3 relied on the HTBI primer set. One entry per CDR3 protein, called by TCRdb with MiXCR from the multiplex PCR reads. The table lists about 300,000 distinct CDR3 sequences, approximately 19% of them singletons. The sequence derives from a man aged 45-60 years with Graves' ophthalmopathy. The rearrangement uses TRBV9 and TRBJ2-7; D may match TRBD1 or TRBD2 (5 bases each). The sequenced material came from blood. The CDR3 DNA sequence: TGTGCCAGCAGCTTCCGGGACGGATTCTCCTACGAGCAGTACTTC. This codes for CASSFRDGFSYEQYF.